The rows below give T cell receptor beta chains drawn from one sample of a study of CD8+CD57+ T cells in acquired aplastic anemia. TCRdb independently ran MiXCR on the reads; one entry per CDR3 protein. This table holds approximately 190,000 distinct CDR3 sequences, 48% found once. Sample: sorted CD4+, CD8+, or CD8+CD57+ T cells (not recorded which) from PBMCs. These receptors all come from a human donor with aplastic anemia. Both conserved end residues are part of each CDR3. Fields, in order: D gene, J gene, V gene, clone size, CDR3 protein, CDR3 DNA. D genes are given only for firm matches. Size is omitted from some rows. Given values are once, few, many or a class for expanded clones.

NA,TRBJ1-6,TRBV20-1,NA,CSARDIGEWNSPLHF,TGCAGTGCTAGAGATATAGGGGAATGGAATTCACCCCTCCACTTT
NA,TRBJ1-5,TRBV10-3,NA,CAISDSYSNQPQHF,TGTGCCATCAGTGACAGCTATAGCAATCAGCCCCAGCATTTT
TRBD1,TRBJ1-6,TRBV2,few,CASSEEGQENSPLHF,TGTGCCAGCAGTGAAGAGGGACAGGAGAATTCACCCCTCCACTTT
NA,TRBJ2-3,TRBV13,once,CASSLGPDRYSTDTQYF,TGTGCCAGCAGCTTAGGGCCCGACAGGTATAGCACAGATACGCAGTATTTT
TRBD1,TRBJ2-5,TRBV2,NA,CASRPYRGEETQYF,TGTGCCAGCAGGCCCTACAGGGGGGAAGAGACCCAGTACTTC
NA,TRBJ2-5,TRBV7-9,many,CASSLDGAYVTQYF,TGTGCCAGCAGCTTAGATGGGGCATACGTGACCCAGTACTTC
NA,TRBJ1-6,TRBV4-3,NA,CASSGEGSNSPLHF,TGCGCCAGCAGCGGAGAGGGCTCTAATTCACCCCTCCACTTT
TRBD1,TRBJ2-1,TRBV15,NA,CATSTRTGLNEQFF,TGTGCCACCAGCACAAGGACAGGGCTCAATGAGCAGTTCTTC
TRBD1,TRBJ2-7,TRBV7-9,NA,CASSTTGSEQYF,TGTGCCAGCAGCACGACAGGGAGCGAGCAGTACTTC
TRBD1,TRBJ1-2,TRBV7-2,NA,CASSSPGTGARYTF,TGTGCCAGCAGCTCACCCGGGACAGGGGCCCGTTACACCTTC
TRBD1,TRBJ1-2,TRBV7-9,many,CASSGGGGQLYGYTF,TGTGCCAGCAGCGGTGGGGGGGGACAGCTGTATGGCTACACCTTC
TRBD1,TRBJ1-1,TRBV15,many,CATRETSTGADTEAFF,TGTGCCACCAGAGAGACTTCAACAGGGGCTGACACTGAAGCTTTCTTT
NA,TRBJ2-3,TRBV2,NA,CASTRGPDTQYF,TGTGCCAGCACGCGGGGCCCAGATACGCAGTATTTT
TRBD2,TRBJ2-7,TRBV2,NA,CASRRLAGPEQYF,TGTGCCAGCAGGAGGCTAGCGGGCCCGGAGCAGTACTTC
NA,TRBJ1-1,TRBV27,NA,CASSSTVSEAFF,TGTGCCAGCAGTTCCACAGTGAGTGAAGCTTTCTTT
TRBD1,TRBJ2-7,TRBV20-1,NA,CSASAGQGLYEQYF,TGCAGTGCTAGCGCGGGACAGGGGCTCTACGAGCAGTACTTC
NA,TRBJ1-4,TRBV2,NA,CASSPPGGRGEKLFF,TGTGCCAGCAGTCCACCCGGGGGCAGGGGTGAAAAACTGTTTTTT
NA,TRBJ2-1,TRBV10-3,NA,CAISESGGGGYNEQFF,TGTGCCATCAGTGAGTCTGGAGGAGGGGGTTACAATGAGCAGTTCTTC
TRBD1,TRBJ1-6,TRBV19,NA,CASSLDRGGSPLHF,TGTGCCAGTAGTTTAGACAGGGGTGGATCACCCCTCCACTTT
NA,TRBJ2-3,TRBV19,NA,CASSMTPRDTQYF,TGTGCCAGTAGTATGACACCGCGGGATACGCAGTATTTT
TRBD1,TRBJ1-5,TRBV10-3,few,CAISEPGQGTQPQHF,TGTGCCATCAGTGAACCGGGACAGGGCACTCAGCCCCAGCATTTT
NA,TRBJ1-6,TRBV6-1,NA,CASSEGGFDSPLHF,TGTGCCAGCAGTGAAGGGGGGTTTGATTCACCCCTCCACTTT
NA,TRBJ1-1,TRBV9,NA,CASSVEGHGRTEAFF,TGTGCCAGCAGCGTAGAAGGCCACGGGAGGACTGAAGCTTTCTTT
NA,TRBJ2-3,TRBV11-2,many,CASSFRDIDTDTQYF,TGTGCCAGCAGCTTCCGGGACATAGACACAGATACGCAGTATTTT
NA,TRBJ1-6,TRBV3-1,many,CASSSIQNSPLHF,TGTGCCAGCAGCTCCATTCAGAATTCACCCCTCCACTTT
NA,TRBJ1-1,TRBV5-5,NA,CASSFLRESTEAFF,TGTGCCAGCAGCTTCCTTAGAGAGAGCACTGAAGCTTTCTTT
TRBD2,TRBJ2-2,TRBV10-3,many,CAISDIASGTNTGELFF,TGTGCCATCAGTGATATTGCTAGCGGTACGAACACCGGGGAGCTGTTTTTT
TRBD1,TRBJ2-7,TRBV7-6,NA,CASSPEGQGGYEQYF,TGTGCCAGCAGCCCCGAGGGACAGGGCGGCTACGAGCAGTACTTC
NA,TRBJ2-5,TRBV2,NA,CASGNGGQETQYF,TGTGCCAGCGGAAACGGCGGGCAAGAGACCCAGTACTTC
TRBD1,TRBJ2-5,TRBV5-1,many,CASSGQGETQYF,TGCGCCAGCAGCGGACAGGGCGAGACCCAGTACTTC
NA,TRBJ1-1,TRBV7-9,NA,CASSSSWGMESEAFF,TGTGCCAGCAGCTCTTCCTGGGGGATGGAATCTGAAGCTTTCTTT
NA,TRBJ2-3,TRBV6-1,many,CASSTTWRGGGTDTQYF,TGTGCCAGCAGCACCACGTGGCGTGGCGGAGGCACAGATACGCAGTATTTT
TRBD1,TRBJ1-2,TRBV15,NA,CATSSYPRDREYGYTF,TGTGCCACCAGCAGTTACCCGAGGGACAGGGAATATGGCTACACCTTC
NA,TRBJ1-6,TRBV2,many,CASKGGVTNSPLHF,TGTGCCAGCAAAGGAGGAGTTACTAATTCACCCCTCCACTTT
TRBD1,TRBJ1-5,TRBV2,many,CASSPDRGRQPQHF,TGTGCCAGCAGTCCCGACAGGGGGCGTCAGCCCCAGCATTTT
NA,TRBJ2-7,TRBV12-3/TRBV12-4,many,CASSSPAAGIYEQYF,TGTGCCAGCAGTTCCCCAGCGGCGGGAATCTACGAGCAGTACTTC
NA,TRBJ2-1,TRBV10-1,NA,CASSEMGNTYNEQFF,TGCGCCAGCAGTGAGATGGGGAACACCTACAATGAGCAGTTCTTC
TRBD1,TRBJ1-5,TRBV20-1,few,CSAPRQGGGSQPQHF,TGCAGTGCTCCCCGACAGGGAGGTGGCTCTCAGCCCCAGCATTTT
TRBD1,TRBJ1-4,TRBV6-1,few,CATRQGMYEKLFF,TGTGCCACCCGACAGGGAATGTATGAAAAACTGTTTTTT
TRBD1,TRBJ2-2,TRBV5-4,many,CASSLAPQGATGELFF,TGTGCCAGCAGCTTGGCCCCCCAGGGGGCAACGGGGGAGCTGTTTTTT
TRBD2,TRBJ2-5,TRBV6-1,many,CASTLRGDQETQYF,TGTGCCAGCACCTTACGGGGGGATCAAGAGACCCAGTACTTC
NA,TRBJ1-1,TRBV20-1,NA,CSASGNTEAFF,TGCAGTGCCAGCGGAAACACTGAAGCTTTCTTT
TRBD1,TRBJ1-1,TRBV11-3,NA,CASSPGGEAFF,TGTGCCAGCAGCCCAGGGGGTGAAGCTTTCTTT
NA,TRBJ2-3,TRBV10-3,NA,CAISESTSTDTQYF,TGTGCCATCAGTGAATCTACTAGCACAGATACGCAGTATTTT
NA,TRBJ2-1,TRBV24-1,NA,CATSDLKDEQFF,TGTGCCACCAGTGATTTGAAGGATGAGCAGTTCTTC
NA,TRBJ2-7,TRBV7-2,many,CASSLDHRHSYEQYF,TGTGCCAGCAGCTTAGATCACAGACATTCCTACGAGCAGTACTTC
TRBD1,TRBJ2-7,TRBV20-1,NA,CSARTGDEQYF,TGCAGTGCTCGGACAGGGGACGAGCAGTACTTC
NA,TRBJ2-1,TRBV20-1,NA,CSAKNANEQFF,TGCAGTGCTAAGAACGCGAATGAGCAGTTCTTC
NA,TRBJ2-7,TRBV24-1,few,CATSEDSHEQYF,TGTGCCACCAGTGAAGACAGCCACGAGCAGTACTTC
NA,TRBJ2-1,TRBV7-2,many,CATRQGLSYNEQFF,TGTGCCACCAGGCAGGGGCTGTCCTACAATGAGCAGTTCTTC
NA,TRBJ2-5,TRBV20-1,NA,CSAGTGTLGETQYF,TGCAGTGCGGGAACCGGGACTCTCGGGGAGACCCAGTACTTC
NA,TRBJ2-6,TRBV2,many,CASSESSGANVLTF,TGTGCCAGCAGTGAGAGCTCTGGGGCCAACGTCCTGACTTTC
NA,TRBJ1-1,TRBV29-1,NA,CSNSGGDTEAFF,TGCAGCAACTCCGGTGGGGACACTGAAGCTTTCTTT
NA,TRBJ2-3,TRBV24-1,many,CATSDSGASSTDTQYF,TGTGCCACCAGTGATTCTGGAGCCTCTAGCACAGATACGCAGTATTTT
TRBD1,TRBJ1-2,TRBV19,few,CASSIGRGAYGYTF,TGTGCCAGTAGTATCGGCAGGGGGGCATATGGCTACACCTTC
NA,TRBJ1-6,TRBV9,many,CASSLGSSYNSPLHF,TGTGCCAGCAGCCTCGGGAGCTCCTATAATTCACCCCTCCACTTT